The rows below give T cell receptor beta chains drawn from one sample of a study of T cell repertoires in cytomegalovirus infection. These receptors' targets are unknown. In TCRdb, the reads were re-called with MiXCR into one record per CDR3 protein. The data hold 700,000 to 950,000 distinct CDR3 sequences, with roughly 33% observed a single time. The sequences come from cultured CD8+ T cells from PBMCs, collected from culture after CMV antigen stimulation. The receptors here all came from a human donor in good health (CMV status not recorded). Some clones in this sample may be carry-over from other donors' samples. The CDR3 runs from the conserved cysteine through the conserved F or W.

v_gene: TRBV20-1; CDR3aa: CSARDTSQVYSNQPQHF
v_gene: TRBV4-1; CDR3aa: CASSQVVSRTEAFF
v_gene: TRBV6-5; CDR3aa: CASSYAGTDNEQFF
v_gene: TRBV4-1; CDR3aa: CASSQPGGGFTEAFF
v_gene: TRBV4-1; CDR3aa: CASSHAPPGLSEQYF
v_gene: TRBV9; CDR3aa: CASSVDRRNTEAFF
v_gene: TRBV7-7; CDR3aa: CASSPGQGRIKELFF
v_gene: TRBV7-6; CDR3aa: CASNLYKDSVTGELFF
v_gene: TRBV3-1; CDR3aa: CASSQDTDLPSFYEQYF
v_gene: TRBV19; CDR3aa: CASSILAGGSDYTF
v_gene: TRBV27; CDR3aa: CATGRGTSSPGNEQFF
v_gene: TRBV12-3/TRBV12-4; CDR3aa: CASSPSPGVVSYEQYF
v_gene: TRBV9; CDR3aa: CASSVARDGSSYNSPLHF
v_gene: TRBV27; CDR3aa: CASSAPETGYEQYF
v_gene: TRBV12-3/TRBV12-4; CDR3aa: CASSWAGFAGELFF
v_gene: TRBV7-2; CDR3aa: CASSLWPDYEQYF
v_gene: TRBV4-1; CDR3aa: CASSQEGIGGDTEAFF
v_gene: TRBV10-3; CDR3aa: CATRAPSEQYF
v_gene: TRBV6-5; CDR3aa: CASSYSSWGQETQHF
v_gene: TRBV7-3; CDR3aa: CASSGDGRGQPQHF
v_gene: TRBV15; CDR3aa: CATSRQRGAYEQYF
v_gene: TRBV11-3; CDR3aa: CGYLGGTRYYGYTF
v_gene: TRBV12-3/TRBV12-4; CDR3aa: CASSPGQGAFGYTF
v_gene: TRBV7-3; CDR3aa: CASSLKRRGQVYGYTF
v_gene: TRBV19; CDR3aa: CASSIVRGTEAFF
v_gene: TRBV11-2; CDR3aa: CASSLYPGTDTQYF
v_gene: TRBV7-9; CDR3aa: CASSYRDGYTF
v_gene: TRBV6-1; CDR3aa: CASSERGGSYNEQFF
v_gene: TRBV27; CDR3aa: CASSYRGSGTDTQYF
v_gene: TRBV6-8; CDR3aa: CASSYEVSYGYTF
v_gene: TRBV10-1; CDR3aa: CASSQYSEAFF
v_gene: TRBV12-3/TRBV12-4; CDR3aa: CASSAGTRTSGANVLTF
v_gene: TRBV4-3; CDR3aa: CASSQGTGGAKLFF
v_gene: TRBV7-3; CDR3aa: CASSHYPGDQPQHF
v_gene: TRBV6-2/TRBV6-3; CDR3aa: CASSYSRLTVDGYTF
v_gene: TRBV19; CDR3aa: CASSPRRIKLFF
v_gene: TRBV10-3; CDR3aa: CAISVRERGGLETQYF
v_gene: TRBV7-9; CDR3aa: CASEGDTDTQYF
v_gene: TRBV24-1; CDR3aa: CATSDLSAGQETQYF
v_gene: TRBV12-3/TRBV12-4; CDR3aa: CASSFRDGSGNYGYTF
v_gene: TRBV6-5; CDR3aa: CASSYTIQGTNNSPLHF
v_gene: TRBV28; CDR3aa: CASSGAGVHGEQYF
v_gene: TRBV7-9; CDR3aa: CASSSGLAVASYEQYF
v_gene: TRBV7-9; CDR3aa: CASSISGTENNYGYTF
v_gene: TRBV10-3; CDR3aa: CAISESGQGVETQYF
v_gene: TRBV7-8; CDR3aa: CASSLRPGQGRTDTQYF
v_gene: TRBV6-8; CDR3aa: CASRAGQVGNQPQHF
v_gene: TRBV7-9; CDR3aa: CASSLVGNLWGHEQFF
v_gene: TRBV9; CDR3aa: CASSVGTGRGFQYF
v_gene: TRBV7-2; CDR3aa: CASRGWGAYGTEAFF
v_gene: TRBV14; CDR3aa: CASSQDRGRGTEAFF
v_gene: TRBV28; CDR3aa: CASRSTGTNLNEQFF
v_gene: TRBV6-2/TRBV6-3; CDR3aa: CASTSRESNYGYTF
v_gene: TRBV7-9; CDR3aa: CASSPGLLGETQYF
v_gene: TRBV10-2; CDR3aa: CASSEWERGASDTQYF
v_gene: TRBV14; CDR3aa: CASSLGLRLSDAFF
v_gene: TRBV4-1; CDR3aa: CASSQVELAVGEGQFF
v_gene: TRBV10-3; CDR3aa: CAISRNSYEQYF
v_gene: TRBV12-5; CDR3aa: CASGLGIAIYGYTF
v_gene: TRBV9; CDR3aa: CASTPGLAGGGETQYF